Given below is one T cell receptor beta chain in context. Antigen specificity is unknown. This PCR relied on a set of 60 Vbeta primers and 13 Jbeta primers. Sequenced by immunoSEQ multiplex PCR; TCRdb stores in-frame clones only, minus some. The sample consists of fewer than 200,000 clones, 80% to 90% of them appearing once. The data were obtained in a study of cytomegalovirus exposure and HLA in healthy donors. Study summary: Of around 400 genotyped donors, around 80% grouped in the Caucasian-associated ancestry cluster.

There are 13 residues in the CDR3. V lost 5 bases and J lost 6, with 11 bases in between. CDR1 SGHAT and CDR2 FQNNGV come from the germline V gene. Overall study findings and caveats: Later on, an analysis tied 15,000 to 20,000 TCR beta sequences to HLA alleles at 0.05 false discovery rate. One later analysis reportedly identified an Asian-associated ancestry cluster that showed fewer N-insertions than the roughly 670-donor mean. Later analysis suggested links between common viral pathogens and several top significant clusters.

This TCR came from a woman aged 25 to 45 in good health and CMV-seropositive. This chain joins TRBV11-2 and TRBJ1-5; D is undetermined. Sample: PBMCs. CDR3 residues: CASSPIDGQPQHF. Written as DNA, the CDR3 is TGTGCCAGCAGCCCAATAGATGGTCAGCCCCAGCATTTT.